The present TCR beta chain was sequenced within a study of CD8 T cells in Susac syndrome. Study-wide background: Patients with Susac syndrome who were sequenced included roughly 6 with active disease and eight in remission.

As regards this clonotype: Its antigen is not known.

Germline V gives CDR1 SGDLS, CDR2 YYNGEE. The CDR3 extends over 14 amino acids. V was cut by 0 bases and J by 8 bases, with 14 bases left in between. RNA, at about 0.5 to 1 ug, was reverse transcribed with random hexamers. TCRdb reanalysed the immunoSEQ multiplex PCR reads using MiXCR and keeps one entry per CDR3 protein. The profile shows some 120,000 distinct CDR3 sequences, around 95% of them singletons. Study results and caveats: The peak of CD8+ clonal expansion in Susac was seen in TEMRA cells and active patients. The total CD8+ repertoires contained 15 to 20 Susac-specific public clones, and the CD8+ TEMRA repertoires contained 5 or 6.

The TCR comes from a human donor with Susac syndrome. The chain combines TRBV9 with TRBJ1-2; the D gene is possibly TRBD1 (6 bases). Sample: CD8+ T cells from PBMCs. CDR3 nucleotide sequence: TGTGCCAGCAGCGTAGCCTCTGGGGGCGCGGGCTACACCTTC. As protein: CASSVASGGAGYTF.